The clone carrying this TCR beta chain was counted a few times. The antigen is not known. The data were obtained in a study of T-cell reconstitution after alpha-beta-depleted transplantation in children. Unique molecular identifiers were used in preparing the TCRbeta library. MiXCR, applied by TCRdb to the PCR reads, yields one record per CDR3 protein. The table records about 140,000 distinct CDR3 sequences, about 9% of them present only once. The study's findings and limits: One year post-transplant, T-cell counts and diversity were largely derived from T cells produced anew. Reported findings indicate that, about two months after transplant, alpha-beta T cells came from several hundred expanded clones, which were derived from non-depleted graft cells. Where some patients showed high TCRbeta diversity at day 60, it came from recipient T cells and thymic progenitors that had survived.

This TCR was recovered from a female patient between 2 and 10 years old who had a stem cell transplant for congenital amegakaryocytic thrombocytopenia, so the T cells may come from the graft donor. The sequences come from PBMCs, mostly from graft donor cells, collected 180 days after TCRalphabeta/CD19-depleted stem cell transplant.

CDR3 protein: CASSWGERRNEQFF. The CDR3 DNA is TGTGCCAGCAGTTGGGGAGAGCGACGGAATGAGCAGTTCTTC. V and J are TRBV28 and TRBJ2-1; possibly TRBD2 for D (5 bases). The ends were cut back, 4 bases at V and 7 bases at J, with 14 bases in the middle. The CDR3 spans 14 residues. Looked up from germline, CDR1 is MDHEN and CDR2 is SYDVKM. Variable domain in full (rest from reference TRBV28 and TRBJ2-1): DVKVTQSSRYLVKRTGEKVFLECVQDMDHENMFWYRQDPGLGLRLIYFSYDVKMKEKGDIPEGYSVSREKKERFSLILESASTNQTSMYLCASSWGERRNEQFFGPGTRLTVL.